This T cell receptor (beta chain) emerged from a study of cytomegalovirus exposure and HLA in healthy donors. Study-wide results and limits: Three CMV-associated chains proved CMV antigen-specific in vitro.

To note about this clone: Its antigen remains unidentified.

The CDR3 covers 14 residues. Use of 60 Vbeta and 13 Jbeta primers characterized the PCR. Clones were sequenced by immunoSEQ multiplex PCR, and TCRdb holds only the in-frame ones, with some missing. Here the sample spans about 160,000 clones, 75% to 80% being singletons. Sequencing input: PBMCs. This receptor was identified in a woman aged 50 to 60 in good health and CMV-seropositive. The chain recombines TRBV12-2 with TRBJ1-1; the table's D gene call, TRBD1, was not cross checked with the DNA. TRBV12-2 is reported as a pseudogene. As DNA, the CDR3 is TGTGCCATCCTAGGGGGAGCGCCGGGGCCTGAAGCTTTCTTT. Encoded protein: CAILGGAPGPEAFF.